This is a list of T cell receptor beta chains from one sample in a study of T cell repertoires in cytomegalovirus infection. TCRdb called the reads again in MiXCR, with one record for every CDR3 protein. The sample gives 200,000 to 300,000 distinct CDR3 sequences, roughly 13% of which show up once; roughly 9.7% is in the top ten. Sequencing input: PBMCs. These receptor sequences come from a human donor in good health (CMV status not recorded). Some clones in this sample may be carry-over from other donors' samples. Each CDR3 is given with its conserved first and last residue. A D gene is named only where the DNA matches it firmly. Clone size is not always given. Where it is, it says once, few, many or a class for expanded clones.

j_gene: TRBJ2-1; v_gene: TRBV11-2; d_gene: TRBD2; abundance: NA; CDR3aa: CASSRWGELAGAYNEQFF; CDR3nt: TGTGCCAGCAGCCGCTGGGGTGAACTAGCGGGGGCGTACAATGAGCAGTTCTTC
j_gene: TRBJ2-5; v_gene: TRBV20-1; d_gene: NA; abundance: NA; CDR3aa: CSAPRGGETQYF; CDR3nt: TGCAGTGCTCCCAGGGGGGGGGAGACCCAGTACTTC
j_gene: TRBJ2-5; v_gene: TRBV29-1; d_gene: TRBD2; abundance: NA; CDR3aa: CSVVLAGEGETQYF; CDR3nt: TGCAGCGTTGTGCTAGCGGGAGAAGGAGAGACCCAGTACTTC
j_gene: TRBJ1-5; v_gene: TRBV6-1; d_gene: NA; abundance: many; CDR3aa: CASSVYMENQPQHF; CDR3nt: TGTGCCAGCAGCGTGTACATGGAGAATCAGCCCCAGCATTTT
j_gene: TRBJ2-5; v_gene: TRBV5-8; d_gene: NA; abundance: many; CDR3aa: CASSLSRAGTQYF; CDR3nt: TGTGCCAGCAGCTTATCCAGGGCCGGGACCCAGTACTTC
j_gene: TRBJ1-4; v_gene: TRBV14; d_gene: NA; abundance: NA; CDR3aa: CASSHYPNEKLFF; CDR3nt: TGTGCCAGCAGCCACTACCCTAATGAAAAACTGTTTTTT
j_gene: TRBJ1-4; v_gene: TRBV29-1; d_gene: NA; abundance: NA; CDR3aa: CSVDGRDKGKLFF; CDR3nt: TGCAGCGTTGATGGCCGGGACAAGGGAAAACTGTTTTTT
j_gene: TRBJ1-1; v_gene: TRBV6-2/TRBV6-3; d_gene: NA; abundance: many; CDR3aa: CASSFRGSGTEAFF; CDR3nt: TGTGCCAGCAGTTTTAGGGGGTCCGGCACTGAAGCTTTCTTT
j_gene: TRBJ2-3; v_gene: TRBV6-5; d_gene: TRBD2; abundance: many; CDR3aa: CASGSSGRGQDTQYF; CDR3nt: TGTGCCAGCGGTAGTAGCGGGAGGGGCCAGGATACGCAGTATTTT
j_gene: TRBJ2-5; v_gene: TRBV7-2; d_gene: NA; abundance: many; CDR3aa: CASSSPLQVSLKETQYF; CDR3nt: TGTGCCAGCAGCTCACCATTACAGGTCTCGTTGAAAGAGACCCAGTACTTC
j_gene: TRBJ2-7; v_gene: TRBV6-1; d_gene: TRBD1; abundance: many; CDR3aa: CASSTGQGTQQYF; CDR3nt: TGTGCCAGCAGTACCGGACAGGGCACTCAGCAGTACTTC
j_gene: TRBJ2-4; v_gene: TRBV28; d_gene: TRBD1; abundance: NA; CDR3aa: CASSSQGAKNNQYF; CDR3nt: TGTGCCAGCAGTTCACAGGGGGCCAAAAACAATCAGTACTTC
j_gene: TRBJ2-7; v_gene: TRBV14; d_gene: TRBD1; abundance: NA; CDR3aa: CASRASGTGYEQYF; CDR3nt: TGTGCCAGCAGAGCTTCCGGGACAGGGTACGAGCAGTACTTC
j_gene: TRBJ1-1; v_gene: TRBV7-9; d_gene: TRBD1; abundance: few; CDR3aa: CASSLQQGSEAFF; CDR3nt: TGTGCCAGCAGCTTACAACAGGGGTCTGAAGCTTTCTTT
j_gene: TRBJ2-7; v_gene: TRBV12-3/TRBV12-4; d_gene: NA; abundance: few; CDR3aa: CASSPVIYEQYF; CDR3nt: TGTGCCAGCAGCCCCGTGATTTACGAGCAGTACTTC
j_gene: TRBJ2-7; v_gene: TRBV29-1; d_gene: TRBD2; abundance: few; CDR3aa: CSVAGKREGSSYEQYF; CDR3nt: TGCAGCGTTGCCGGAAAGCGGGAGGGGAGCTCCTACGAGCAGTACTTC
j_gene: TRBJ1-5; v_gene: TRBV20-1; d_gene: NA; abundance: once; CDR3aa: CSARVVRESQPQHF; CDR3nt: TGCAGTGCTAGAGTAGTAAGGGAAAGTCAGCCCCAGCATTTT
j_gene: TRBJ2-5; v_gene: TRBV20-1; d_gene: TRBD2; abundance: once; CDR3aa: CSARDRAGVYETQYF; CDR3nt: TGCAGTGCTAGAGATCGAGCGGGAGTTTATGAGACCCAGTACTTC
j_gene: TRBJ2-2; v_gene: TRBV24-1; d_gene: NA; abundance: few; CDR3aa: CATSVGTSNTGELFF; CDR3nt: TGTGCCACCAGTGTTGGGACATCGAACACCGGGGAGCTGTTTTTT
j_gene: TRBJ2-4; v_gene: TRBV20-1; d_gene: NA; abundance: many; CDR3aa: CSAREHPGGNIQYF; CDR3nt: TGCAGTGCTAGAGAGCACCCTGGGGGGAACATTCAGTACTTC
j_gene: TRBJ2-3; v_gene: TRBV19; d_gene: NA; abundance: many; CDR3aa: CASSIVSGSADTQYF; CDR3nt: TGTGCCAGTAGTATAGTTTCAGGTTCGGCAGATACGCAGTATTTT
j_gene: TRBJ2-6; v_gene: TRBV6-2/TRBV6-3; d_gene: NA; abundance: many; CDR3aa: CASSFGRHSGANVLTF; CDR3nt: TGTGCCAGCAGTTTTGGGCGGCACTCTGGGGCCAACGTCCTGACTTTC
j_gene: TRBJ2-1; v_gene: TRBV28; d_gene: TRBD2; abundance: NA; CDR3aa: CASTRGGTGHEQFF; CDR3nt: TGTGCCAGCACTCGGGGGGGGACGGGGCATGAGCAGTTCTTC
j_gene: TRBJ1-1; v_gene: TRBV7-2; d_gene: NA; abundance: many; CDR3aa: CASRLGHLNTEAFF; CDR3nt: TGTGCCAGCAGGCTGGGACACTTGAACACTGAAGCTTTCTTT
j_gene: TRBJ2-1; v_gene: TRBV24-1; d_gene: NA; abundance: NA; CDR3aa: CATSEGPYNEQFF; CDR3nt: TGTGCCACCAGTGAGGGGCCGTACAATGAGCAGTTCTTC
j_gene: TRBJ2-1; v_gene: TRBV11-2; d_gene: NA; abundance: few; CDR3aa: CASSLGFRDEEFF; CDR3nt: TGTGCCAGCAGCTTGGGCTTCCGGGACGAGGAGTTCTTC
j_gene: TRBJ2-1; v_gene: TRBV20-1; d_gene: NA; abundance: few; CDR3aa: CSAHGGSGRNEQFF; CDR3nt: TGCAGTGCTCATGGTGGGAGTGGTAGAAATGAGCAGTTCTTC
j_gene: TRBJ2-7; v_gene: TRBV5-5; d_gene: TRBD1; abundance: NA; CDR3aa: CASRTGQGDEQYF; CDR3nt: TGTGCCAGCAGAACGGGACAGGGGGACGAGCAGTACTTC
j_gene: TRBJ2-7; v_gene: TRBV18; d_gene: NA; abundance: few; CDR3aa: CASSLTDTYEQYF; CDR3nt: TGTGCCAGCTCATTAACCGACACCTACGAGCAGTACTTC
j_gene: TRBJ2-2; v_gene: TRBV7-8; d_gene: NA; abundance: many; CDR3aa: CASRRDSTGELFF; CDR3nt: TGTGCCAGCAGACGAGACAGCACCGGGGAGCTGTTTTTT
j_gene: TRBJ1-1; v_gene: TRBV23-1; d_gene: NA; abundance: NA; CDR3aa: CASSRPKSGGRGKTEAFF; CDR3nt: TGCGCCAGCAGTCGCCCGAAATCCGGGGGGAGAGGGAAAACTGAAGCTTTCTTT
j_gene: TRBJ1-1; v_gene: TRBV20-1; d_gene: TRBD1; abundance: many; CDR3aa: CSARDGGQGSNTEAFF; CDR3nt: TGCAGTGCTAGAGACGGAGGACAGGGAAGTAACACTGAAGCTTTCTTT
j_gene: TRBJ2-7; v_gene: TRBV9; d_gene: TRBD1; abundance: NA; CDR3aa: CAGPGTGDYEQYF; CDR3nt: TGTGCCGGTCCCGGGACAGGTGACTACGAGCAGTACTTC
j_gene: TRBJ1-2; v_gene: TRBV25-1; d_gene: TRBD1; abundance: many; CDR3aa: CASWRGTGINRGYTF; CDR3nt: TGTGCCAGCTGGCGAGGGACAGGGATTAATCGTGGCTACACCTTC
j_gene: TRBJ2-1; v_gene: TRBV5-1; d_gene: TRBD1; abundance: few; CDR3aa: CASSLGFPRQGSNEQFF; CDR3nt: TGCGCCAGCAGCTTGGGATTTCCAAGACAGGGGTCCAATGAGCAGTTCTTC
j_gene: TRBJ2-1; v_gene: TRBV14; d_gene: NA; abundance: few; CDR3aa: CASSQGSARTFF; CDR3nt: TGTGCCAGCAGCCAAGGGAGCGCTAGAACATTCTTC
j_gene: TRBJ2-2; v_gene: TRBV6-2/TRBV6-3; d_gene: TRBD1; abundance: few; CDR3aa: CASRRTGPAGELFF; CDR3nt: TGTGCCAGCAGGAGGACAGGGCCCGCCGGGGAGCTGTTTTTT
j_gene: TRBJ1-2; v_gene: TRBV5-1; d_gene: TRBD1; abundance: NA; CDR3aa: CASSYGTVYLNYGYTF; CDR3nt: TGCGCCAGCAGCTACGGGACAGTGTATCTTAACTATGGCTACACCTTC
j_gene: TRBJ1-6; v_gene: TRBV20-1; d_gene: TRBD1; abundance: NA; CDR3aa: CSARALDRVSPLHF; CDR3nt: TGCAGTGCTAGAGCCCTGGACAGGGTTTCACCCCTCCACTTT
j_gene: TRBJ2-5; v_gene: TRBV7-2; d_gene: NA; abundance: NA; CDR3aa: CASSLAVGRETQYF; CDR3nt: TGTGCCAGCAGCTTAGCGGTGGGGAGGGAGACCCAGTACTTC
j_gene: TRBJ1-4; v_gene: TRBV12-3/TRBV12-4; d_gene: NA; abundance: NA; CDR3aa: CASSFRLGATNEKLFF; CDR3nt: TGTGCCAGCAGTTTCCGATTGGGAGCAACTAATGAAAAACTGTTTTTT
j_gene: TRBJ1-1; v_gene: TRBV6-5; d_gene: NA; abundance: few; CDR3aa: CASSYGGRLTEAFF; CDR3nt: TGTGCCAGCAGTTACGGGGGGCGACTCACTGAAGCTTTCTTT
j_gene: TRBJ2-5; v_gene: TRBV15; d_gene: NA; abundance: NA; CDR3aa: CATSRVGAGLVQETQYF; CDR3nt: TGTGCCACCAGCAGAGTGGGGGCTGGACTTGTCCAAGAGACCCAGTACTTC